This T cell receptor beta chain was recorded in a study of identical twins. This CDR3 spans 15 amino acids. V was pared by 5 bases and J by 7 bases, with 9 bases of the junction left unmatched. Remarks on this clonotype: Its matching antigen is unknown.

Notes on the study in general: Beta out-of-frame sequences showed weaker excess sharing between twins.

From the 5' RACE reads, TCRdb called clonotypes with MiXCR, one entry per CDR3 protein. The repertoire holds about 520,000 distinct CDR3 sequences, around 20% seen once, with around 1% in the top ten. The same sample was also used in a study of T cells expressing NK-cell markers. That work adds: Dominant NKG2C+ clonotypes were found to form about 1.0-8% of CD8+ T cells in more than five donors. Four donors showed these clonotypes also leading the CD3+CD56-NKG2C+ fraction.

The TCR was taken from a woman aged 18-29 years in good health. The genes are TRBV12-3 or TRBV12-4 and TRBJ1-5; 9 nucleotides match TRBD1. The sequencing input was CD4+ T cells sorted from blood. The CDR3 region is CASSGPGQGGQPQHF. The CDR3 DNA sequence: TGTGCCAGCAGTGGGCCGGGACAGGGAGGGCAGCCCCAGCATTTT.